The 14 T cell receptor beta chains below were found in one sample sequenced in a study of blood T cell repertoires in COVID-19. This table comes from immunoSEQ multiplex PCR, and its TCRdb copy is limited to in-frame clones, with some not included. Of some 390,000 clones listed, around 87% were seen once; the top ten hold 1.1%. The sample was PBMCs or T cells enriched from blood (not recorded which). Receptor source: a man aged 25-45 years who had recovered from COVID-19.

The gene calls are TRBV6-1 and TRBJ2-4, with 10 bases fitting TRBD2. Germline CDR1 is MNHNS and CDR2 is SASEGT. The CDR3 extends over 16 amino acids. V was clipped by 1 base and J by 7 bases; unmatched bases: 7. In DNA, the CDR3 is TGTGCCAGCAGTGAAGGACTAGCGGGTGGCGGGAACATTCAGTACTTC. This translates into CASSEGLAGGGNIQYF.

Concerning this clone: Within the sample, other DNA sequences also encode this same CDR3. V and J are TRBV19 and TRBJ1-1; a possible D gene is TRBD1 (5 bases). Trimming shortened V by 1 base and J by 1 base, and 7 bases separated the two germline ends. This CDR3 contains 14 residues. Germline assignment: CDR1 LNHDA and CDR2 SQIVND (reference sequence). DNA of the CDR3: TGTGCCAGTAGTATAGGGAGGGGGAACACTGAAGCTTTCTTT. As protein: CASSIGRGNTEAFF.

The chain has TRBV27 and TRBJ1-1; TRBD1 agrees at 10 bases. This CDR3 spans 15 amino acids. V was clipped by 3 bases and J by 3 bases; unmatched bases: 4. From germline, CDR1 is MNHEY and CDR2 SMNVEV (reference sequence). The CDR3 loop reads CASSLTGGEHTEAFF. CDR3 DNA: TGTGCCAGCAGTTTGACAGGGGGCGAACACACTGAAGCTTTCTTT.

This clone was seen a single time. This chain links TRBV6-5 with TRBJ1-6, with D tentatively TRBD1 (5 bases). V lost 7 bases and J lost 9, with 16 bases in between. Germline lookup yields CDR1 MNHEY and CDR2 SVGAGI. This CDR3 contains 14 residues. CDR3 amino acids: CASTLGGMGSPLHF. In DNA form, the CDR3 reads TGTGCCAGCACCTTGGGGGGGATGGGTTCACCCCTCCACTTT.

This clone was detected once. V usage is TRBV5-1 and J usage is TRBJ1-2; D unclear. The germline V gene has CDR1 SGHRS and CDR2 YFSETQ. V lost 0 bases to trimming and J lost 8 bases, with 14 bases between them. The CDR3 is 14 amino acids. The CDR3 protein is CASSLDHHEEGYTF. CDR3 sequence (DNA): TGCGCCAGCAGCTTGGACCACCACGAGGAGGGCTACACCTTC.

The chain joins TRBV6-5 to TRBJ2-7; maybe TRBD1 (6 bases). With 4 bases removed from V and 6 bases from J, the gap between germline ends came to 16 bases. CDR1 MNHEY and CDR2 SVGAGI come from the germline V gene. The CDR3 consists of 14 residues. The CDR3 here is CASSFEGGLGEQYF. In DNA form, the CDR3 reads TGTGCCAGCAGTTTTGAAGGGGGTCTCGGCGAGCAGTACTTC.

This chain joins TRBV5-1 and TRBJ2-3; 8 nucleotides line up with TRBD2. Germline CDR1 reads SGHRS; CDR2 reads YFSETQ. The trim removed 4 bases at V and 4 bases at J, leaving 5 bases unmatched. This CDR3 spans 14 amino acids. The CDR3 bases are TGCGCCAGCAGCGATATAGCGGGATCAGATACGCAGTATTTT. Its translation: CASSDIAGSDTQYF.

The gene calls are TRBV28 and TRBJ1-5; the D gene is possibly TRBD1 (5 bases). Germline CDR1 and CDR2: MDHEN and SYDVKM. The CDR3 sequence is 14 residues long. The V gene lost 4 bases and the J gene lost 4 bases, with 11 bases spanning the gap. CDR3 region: CASSSAQGNQPQHF. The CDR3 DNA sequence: TGTGCCAGCAGTTCCGCCCAGGGAAATCAGCCCCAGCATTTT.

This CDR3 reads CASSRREGSYEQYF. In DNA form, the CDR3 reads TGTGCCAGCAGCCGGCGGGAGGGTTCCTACGAGCAGTACTTC. The rearrangement links TRBV3-1 (or the pseudogene TRBV3-2) to TRBJ2-7; 9 bases line up with TRBD2. This CDR3 is built from 14 residues. V lost 4 bases and J lost 1; bases outside the gene matches: 2. The germline CDR1 and CDR2 sequences are LGHDT and YNNKEL (reference sequence).

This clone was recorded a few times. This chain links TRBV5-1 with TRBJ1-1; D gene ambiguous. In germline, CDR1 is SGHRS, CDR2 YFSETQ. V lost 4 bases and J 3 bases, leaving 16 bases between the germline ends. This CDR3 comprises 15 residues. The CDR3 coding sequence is TGCGCCAGCAGCAAAGGACCGAGTAGCGACACTGAAGCTTTCTTT. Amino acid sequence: CASSKGPSSDTEAFF.

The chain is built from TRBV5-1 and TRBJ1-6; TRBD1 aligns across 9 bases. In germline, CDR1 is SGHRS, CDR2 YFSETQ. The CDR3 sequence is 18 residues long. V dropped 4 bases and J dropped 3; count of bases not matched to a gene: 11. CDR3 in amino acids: CASSTDRGDGVYNSPLHF. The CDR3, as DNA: TGCGCCAGCAGCACGGACAGGGGAGATGGTGTCTATAATTCACCCCTCCACTTT.

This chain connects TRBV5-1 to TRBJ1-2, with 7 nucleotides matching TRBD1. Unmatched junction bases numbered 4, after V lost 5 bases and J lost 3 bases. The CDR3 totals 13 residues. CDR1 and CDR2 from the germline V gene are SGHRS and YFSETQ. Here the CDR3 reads CASRQGEDYGYTF. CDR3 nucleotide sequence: TGCGCCAGCAGGCAGGGGGAAGACTATGGCTACACCTTC.

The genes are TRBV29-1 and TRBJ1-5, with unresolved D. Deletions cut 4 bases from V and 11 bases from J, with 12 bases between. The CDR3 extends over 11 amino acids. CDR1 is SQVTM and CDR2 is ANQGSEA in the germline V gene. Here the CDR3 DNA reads TGCAGCGTTGTCGCGGGTGAGGCCCAGCATTTT. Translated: CSVVAGEAQHF.

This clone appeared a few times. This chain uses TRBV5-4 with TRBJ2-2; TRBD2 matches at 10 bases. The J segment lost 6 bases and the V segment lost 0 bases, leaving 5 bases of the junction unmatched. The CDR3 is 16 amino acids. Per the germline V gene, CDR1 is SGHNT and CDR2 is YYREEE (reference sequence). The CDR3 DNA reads TGTGCCAGCAGCTTGGTTGGTAGCGGGAGGCCCGGGGAGCTGTTTTTT. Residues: CASSLVGSGRPGELFF.